The T cell receptor beta chain under discussion was sequenced for a study of graft-versus-host responses after intestinal transplantation. Study at large: Induction using anti-thymocyte globulin, followed by tacrolimus and steroids for roughly 3 years, was given to all recipients.

Study-level results: The marrow of recipients harbored GvH clones, and ileum or blood showed some of them first.

On this clone itself: The antigen is undetermined.

The CDR3 extends over 14 amino acids. Germline lookup yields CDR1 SGHAT and CDR2 FQNNGV. V trimming: 2 bases; J trimming: 4 bases; junction bases outside the gene matches: 3. TCRdb keeps only in-frame clones here, not all; method: immunoSEQ multiplex PCR. This sample carries tens of thousands of clones, approximately 95% of them seen once, and the ten largest clones take about 0.5%. The receptor comes from a human donor who received an intestinal transplant. The chain carries TRBV11-2 and TRBJ2-7, with 9 bases that match TRBD1. Sequencing was performed on unstimulated CD8+ T cells sorted from spleen or lymph node cells, taken before intestinal transplant. The DNA of the CDR3 is TGTGCCAGCAGCTTACCGACAGGGGGTTACGAGCAGTACTTC. This translates into CASSLPTGGYEQYF.